The source of this T cell receptor beta chain is a study of vaccination effects on CD4 cells after COVID-19. In the ViraFEST assay, antigen-specific CD4+ clonotypes were identified by expansion after peptide-pool stimulation. Once cultured for approximately eleven days, the cells underwent separation to obtain CD4+ T cells. Vaccine recipients lacked prior SARS-CoV-2 infection and had negative nucleocapsid antibodies. Half of the medium was exchanged for IL-2 medium on both days 3 and 7. Libraries were prepared by immunoSEQ multiplex PCR; TCRdb keeps only in-frame clonotypes and omits some of them. Among more than 35,000 clones listed, about 66% were seen once. To note about this clone: Antigen specificity is unknown.

This CDR3 is 15 amino acids long. Here the sequenced sample was CD4+ T cells from PBMCs cultured with HCoV-OC43 spike peptides, taken before COVID-19 vaccination. Subset here: HCoV-OC43 spike overlapping peptide pool stimulation. This TCR came from a human donor who received a COVID-19 vaccine. The chain couples TRBV21-1 to TRBJ2-5. TRBV21-1 is labeled a pseudogene. Here the CDR3 DNA reads TGTGCCAGCAGCAAAGAGGGGGGCGCCGCGGAGACCCAGTACTTC. It specifies CASSKEGGAAETQYF.